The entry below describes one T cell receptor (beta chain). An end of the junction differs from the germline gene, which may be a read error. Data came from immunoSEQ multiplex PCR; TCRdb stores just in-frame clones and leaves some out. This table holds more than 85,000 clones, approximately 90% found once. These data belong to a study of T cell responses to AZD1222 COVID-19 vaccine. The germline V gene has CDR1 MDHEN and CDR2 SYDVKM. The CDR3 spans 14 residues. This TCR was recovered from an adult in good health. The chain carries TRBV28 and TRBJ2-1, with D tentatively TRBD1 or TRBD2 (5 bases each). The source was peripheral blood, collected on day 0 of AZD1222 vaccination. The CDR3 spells CASTDSGRYYEQFF. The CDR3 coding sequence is TGTGCCAGCACCGATTCGGGGCGCTACTATGAGCAGTTCTTC.